These 19 T cell receptor beta chains were sequenced from one sample in a study of cytomegalovirus exposure and HLA in healthy donors. 13 Jbeta primers and 60 Vbeta primers were used for the PCR. Sequencing was performed with immunoSEQ multiplex PCR; in TCRdb, only in-frame clones are kept and a portion is missing. The data show some 110,000 clones, with over 70% seen just once and about 2.8% held by the top ten. The sequencing input was PBMCs. The receptors come from a female donor in good health and CMV-seronegative.

This chain joins TRBV7-2 and TRBJ2-7; D unresolved. Trimming took off 1 base at V and 9 bases at J, with 10 bases between the two ends. The germline V gene has CDR1 SGHTA and CDR2 FQGNSA. The CDR3 has 12 residues. CDR3 sequence: CASSLDLRMQYF. The CDR3, as DNA: TGTGCCAGCAGCTTAGATCTGAGAATGCAGTACTTC.

This chain connects TRBV6-5 to TRBJ1-6; no clear D gene. The V end lost 7 bases, the J end lost 0 bases, and 10 bases lay between the germline ends. The CDR3 has 15 residues. Germline V gene data show CDR1 as MNHEY and CDR2 as SVGAGI. CDR3 sequence reads: CASTPAGSYNSPLHF. The CDR3 DNA is TGTGCCAGCACCCCCGCGGGCTCCTATAATTCACCCCTCCACTTT.

This clone was observed a handful of times. V gene TRBV5-4 combines with J gene TRBJ2-4, with 13 bases identical to TRBD2. Germline CDR1 and CDR2: SGHNT and YYREEE (reference sequence). The CDR3 spans 18 residues. V dropped 5 bases and J dropped 0; count of bases not matched to a gene: 8. CDR3 nucleotide sequence: TGTGCCAGCAGGGATGGGACTAGCGGGATCCTAGCCAAAAACATTCAGTACTTC. This encodes CASRDGTSGILAKNIQYF. The variable domain in full, with the rest retrieved from reference TRBV5-4 and TRBJ2-4, is ETGVTQSPTHLIKTRGQQVTLRCSSQSGHNTVSWYQQALGQGPQFIFQYYREEENGRGNFPPRFSGLQFPNYSSELNVNALELDDSALYLCASRDGTSGILAKNIQYFGAGTRLSVL.

The chain employs TRBV19 and TRBJ2-1; 9 bases fit TRBD1. The germline CDR1 and CDR2 sequences are LNHDA and SQIVND (reference sequence). V dropped 6 bases and J dropped 7; count of bases not matched to a gene: 10. The CDR3 is made up of 15 amino acids. The DNA of the CDR3 is TGTGCCAGTAGAGGTGGGACAGGGATTGGGAATGAGCAGTTCTTC. This encodes CASRGGTGIGNEQFF.

This clone has more than one count but fewer than ten. The chain recombines TRBV2 with TRBJ1-1; D ambiguous. V lost 3 bases, J lost 0 bases, and 17 bases lay in between. From germline, CDR1 is SNHLY and CDR2 FYNNEI. The CDR3 has 17 residues. The CDR3 bases are TGTGCCAGCAGTGAGACAACCTTTGGCCTGATGAACACTGAAGCTTTCTTT. Translated: CASSETTFGLMNTEAFF.

V usage is TRBV7-6 and J usage is TRBJ2-7; 10 nucleotides line up with TRBD2. J gave up 2 bases and V 5 bases, and 3 bases lay outside the gene matches. The CDR3 covers 14 residues. Per the germline V gene, CDR1 is SGHVS and CDR2 is FNYEAQ. CDR3 DNA: TGTGCCAGCAGCCCTCTAGCGGGGGCCTACGAGCAGTACTTC. Protein: CASSPLAGAYEQYF.

This sequence joins TRBV7-2 and TRBJ2-1; possibly TRBD2 for D (6 bases). V dropped 4 bases and J dropped 6 bases, with 13 bases sitting between them. The CDR3 covers 14 residues. Germline-derived CDR1 and CDR2 are SGHTA and FQGNSA. The CDR3: CASSSYGTFNEQFF. As DNA, the CDR3 is TGTGCCAGCAGCTCGTACGGGACTTTCAATGAGCAGTTCTTC.

For the CDR3, the DNA is TGTGCCAGCAGCCCAGGGACTAGCGGGGCCTACGAGCAGTACTTC. Protein: CASSPGTSGAYEQYF. The chain couples TRBV4-2 to TRBJ2-7, with 13 bases aligning to TRBD2. CDR3 length equals 15 residues. The germline V gene has CDR1 LGHNA and CDR2 YNFKEQ. The V and J ends lost 4 bases and 2 bases, in that order; junction bases with no gene match: 2.

The chain couples TRBV28 to TRBJ1-1, with TRBD1 matching over 11 bases. The V segment lost 6 bases and the J segment 11 bases; nucleotides outside the gene matches: 11. CDR3 size: 14 residues. Germline CDR1 reads MDHEN; CDR2 reads SYDVKM. The CDR3 spells CASSQDRGLLGAFF. The CDR3 nucleotides are TGTGCCAGCAGCCAGGACAGGGGGCTCCTGGGGGCTTTCTTT.

The rearrangement links TRBV6-5 to TRBJ2-1; no firm D call. Trimming cost V 2 bases and J 9 bases, with 5 bases left between them. Germline-derived CDR1 and CDR2 are MNHEY and SVGAGI. The CDR3 is made up of 11 amino acids. The CDR3 sequence: CASSYRSEQFF. DNA for the CDR3: TGTGCCAGCAGTTACCGCAGTGAGCAGTTCTTC.

This clone was detected only a few times. This chain uses TRBV27 with TRBJ2-1; 7 nucleotides match TRBD1. Unmatched junction bases numbered 14, after V lost 6 bases and J lost 0 bases. The germline V gene has CDR1 MNHEY and CDR2 SMNVEV (reference sequence). The length of the CDR3 is 18 residues. The CDR3 region has the DNA TGTGCCAGCAGGCCCGTAAAGGGGGCTTCGGGCTCCTACAATGAGCAGTTCTTC. This codes for CASRPVKGASGSYNEQFF.

Concerning this clone itself: This same CDR3 is encoded by further DNA sequences in the sample. The chain combines TRBV7-9 with TRBJ2-7, with 7 bases fitting TRBD1. CDR3 length: 12 residues. In germline, CDR1 is SEHNR, CDR2 FQNEAQ (reference sequence). V was clipped by 3 bases and J by 4 bases; unmatched bases: 0. The CDR3 loop is CASSLGQYEQYF. The DNA of the CDR3 is TGTGCCAGCAGCTTGGGACAGTACGAGCAGTACTTC.

This clone was seen more than once but under ten times. This rearrangement joins TRBV6-1 to TRBJ1-2; D uncertain. CDR1 MNHNS and CDR2 SASEGT come from the germline V gene. CDR3 length equals 12 residues. V was trimmed by 8 bases and J by 2 bases, leaving 9 bases between them. The CDR3 DNA reads as TGTGCCAGCCCAGGCCAGAACTATGGCTACACCTTC. It specifies CASPGQNYGYTF.

This sequence joins TRBV9 and TRBJ2-3, with D maybe TRBD1 (5 bases). CDR3 length: 14 amino acids. The germline gives CDR1 SGDLS, CDR2 YYNGEE. The V gene lost 0 bases and the J gene lost 2 bases, with 7 bases spanning the gap. Here the CDR3 DNA reads TGTGCCAGCAGCGTAGCAGGGCACACAGATACGCAGTATTTT. Translated, it gives CASSVAGHTDTQYF. Together with reference TRBV9 and TRBJ2-3, the CDR3 gives the full variable domain: DSGVTQTPKHLITATGQRVTLRCSPRSGDLSVYWYQQSLDQGLQFLIQYYNGEERAKGNILERFSAQQFPDLHSELNLSSLELGDSALYFCASSVAGHTDTQYFGPGTRLTVL.

This clone showed up just a few times. This chain connects TRBV4-1 to TRBJ1-6; tentative D call: TRBD1 (5 bases). The CDR3 consists of 17 residues. V was shortened by 0 bases and J by 4 bases, with 13 bases between the two germline ends. Germline CDR1 is MGHRA and CDR2 is YSYEKL. Written as DNA, the CDR3 is TGCGCCAGCAGCCAAGACCCCGGACGGGGGTATAATTCACCCCTCCACTTT. It encodes CASSQDPGRGYNSPLHF.

This clone has only a few counts. The chain is built from TRBV27 and TRBJ1-2, with no clear D. The germline gives CDR1 MNHEY, CDR2 SMNVEV (reference sequence). There are 12 residues in the CDR3. Trimming stripped 6 bases from V and 5 bases from J, with 10 bases between. CDR3 loop: CASRHWAYGYTF. DNA for the CDR3: TGTGCCAGCAGGCACTGGGCATATGGCTACACCTTC.

The chain carries TRBV2 and TRBJ2-5, with TRBD1 identical over 9 bases. Germline CDR1 is SNHLY and CDR2 is FYNNEI. With V trimmed by 8 bases and J by 5 bases, 9 bases remained unmatched. CDR3 length: 14 residues. The CDR3 reads CASEDRGRDETQYF. CDR3 DNA sequence: TGTGCCAGCGAAGACAGGGGGAGGGATGAGACCCAGTACTTC.

V gene TRBV18 combines with J gene TRBJ2-7; 13 bases fit TRBD2. There are 19 residues in the CDR3. The germline gives CDR1 KGHSH, CDR2 LQKENI. Unmatched junction bases numbered 11, after V lost 3 bases and J lost 0 bases. CDR3 in amino acids: CASSPRMGLAGRSSYEQYF. The CDR3 region has the DNA TGTGCCAGCTCACCGCGAATGGGACTAGCGGGACGGAGCTCCTACGAGCAGTACTTC.

The J gene is TRBJ2-2, the V gene TRBV6-5; tentatively, D is TRBD1 (6 bases). This CDR3 is built from 16 residues. V shed 3 bases and J shed 4 bases, with 15 bases lying between them. Germline loops: CDR1 MNHEY, CDR2 SVGAGI. The CDR3 DNA reads TGTGCCAGCAGTTATAGATGGGGGCCGGGCACCGGGGAGCTGTTTTTT. It codes for CASSYRWGPGTGELFF.